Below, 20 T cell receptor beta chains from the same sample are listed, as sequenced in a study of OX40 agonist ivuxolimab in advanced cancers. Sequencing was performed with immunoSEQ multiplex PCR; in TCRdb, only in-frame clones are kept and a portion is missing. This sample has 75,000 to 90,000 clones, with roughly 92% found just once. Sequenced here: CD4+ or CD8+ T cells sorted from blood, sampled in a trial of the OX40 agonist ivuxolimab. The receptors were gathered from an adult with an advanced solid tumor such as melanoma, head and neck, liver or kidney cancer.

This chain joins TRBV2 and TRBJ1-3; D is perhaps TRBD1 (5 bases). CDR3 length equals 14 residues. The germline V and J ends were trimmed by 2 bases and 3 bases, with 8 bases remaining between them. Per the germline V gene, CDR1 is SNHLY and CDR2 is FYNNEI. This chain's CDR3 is CASSEQGYGNTIYF. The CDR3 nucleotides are TGTGCCAGCAGTGAACAGGGTTATGGAAACACCATATATTTT.

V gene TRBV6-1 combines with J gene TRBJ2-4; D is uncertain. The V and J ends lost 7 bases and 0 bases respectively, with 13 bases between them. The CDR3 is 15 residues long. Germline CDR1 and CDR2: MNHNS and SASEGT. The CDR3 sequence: CASNGPSLAKNIQYF. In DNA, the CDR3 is TGTGCCAGCAATGGACCCTCCTTAGCCAAAAACATTCAGTACTTC.

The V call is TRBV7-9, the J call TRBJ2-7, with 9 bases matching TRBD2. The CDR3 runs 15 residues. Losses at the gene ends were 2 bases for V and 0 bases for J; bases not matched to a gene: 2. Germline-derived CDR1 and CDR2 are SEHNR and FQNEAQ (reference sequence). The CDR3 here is CASSLSSGVSYEQYF. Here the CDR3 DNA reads TGTGCCAGCAGCTTATCTAGCGGGGTCTCCTACGAGCAGTACTTC.

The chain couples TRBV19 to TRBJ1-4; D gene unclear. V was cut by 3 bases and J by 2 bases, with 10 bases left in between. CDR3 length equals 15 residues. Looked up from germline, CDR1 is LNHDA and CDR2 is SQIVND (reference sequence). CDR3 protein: CASSIPAATNEKLFF. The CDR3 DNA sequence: TGTGCCAGTAGTATTCCGGCAGCCACTAATGAAAAACTGTTTTTT.

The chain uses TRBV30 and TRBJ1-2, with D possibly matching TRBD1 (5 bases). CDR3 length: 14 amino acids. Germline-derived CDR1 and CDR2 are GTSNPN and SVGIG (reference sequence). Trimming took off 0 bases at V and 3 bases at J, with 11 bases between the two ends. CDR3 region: CAWSVGLGDYGYTF. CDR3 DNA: TGTGCCTGGAGTGTAGGGCTGGGGGACTATGGCTACACCTTC.

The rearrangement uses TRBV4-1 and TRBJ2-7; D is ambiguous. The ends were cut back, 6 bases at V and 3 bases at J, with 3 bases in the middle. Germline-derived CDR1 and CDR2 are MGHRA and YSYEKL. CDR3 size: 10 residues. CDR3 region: CASSLYEQYF. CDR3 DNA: TGCGCCAGCAGTCTCTACGAGCAGTACTTC.

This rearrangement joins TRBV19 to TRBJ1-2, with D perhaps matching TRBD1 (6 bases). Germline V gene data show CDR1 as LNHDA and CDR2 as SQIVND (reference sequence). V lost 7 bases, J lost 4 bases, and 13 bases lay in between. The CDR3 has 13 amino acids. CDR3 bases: TGTGCCAGTACGGGACACGAGAGCTATGGCTACACCTTC. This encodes CASTGHESYGYTF.

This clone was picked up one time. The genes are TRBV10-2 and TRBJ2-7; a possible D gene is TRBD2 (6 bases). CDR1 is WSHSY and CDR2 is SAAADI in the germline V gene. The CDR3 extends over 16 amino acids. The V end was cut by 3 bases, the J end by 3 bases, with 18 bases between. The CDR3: CASSDPTGGSFYEQYF. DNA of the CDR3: TGCGCCAGCAGTGACCCAACAGGAGGGTCCTTCTACGAGCAGTACTTC.

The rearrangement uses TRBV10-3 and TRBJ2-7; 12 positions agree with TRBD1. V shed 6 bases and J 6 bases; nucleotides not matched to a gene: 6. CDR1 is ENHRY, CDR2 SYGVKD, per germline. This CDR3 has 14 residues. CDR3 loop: CAISTGTGGSEQYF. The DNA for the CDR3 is TGTGCCATCAGCACCGGGACAGGGGGCAGCGAGCAGTACTTC.

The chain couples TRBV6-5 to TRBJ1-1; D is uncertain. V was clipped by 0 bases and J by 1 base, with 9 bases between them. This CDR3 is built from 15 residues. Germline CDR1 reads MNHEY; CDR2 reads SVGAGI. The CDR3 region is CASSYSILENTEAFF. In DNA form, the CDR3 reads TGTGCCAGCAGTTACTCGATATTAGAGAACACTGAAGCTTTCTTT.

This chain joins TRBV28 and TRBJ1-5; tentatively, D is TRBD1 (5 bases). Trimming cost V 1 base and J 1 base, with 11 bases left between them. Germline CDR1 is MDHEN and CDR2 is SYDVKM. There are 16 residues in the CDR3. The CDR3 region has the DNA TGTGCCAGCAGTTTATTTGCCGGGACGAGCAATCAGCCCCAGCATTTT. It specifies CASSLFAGTSNQPQHF.

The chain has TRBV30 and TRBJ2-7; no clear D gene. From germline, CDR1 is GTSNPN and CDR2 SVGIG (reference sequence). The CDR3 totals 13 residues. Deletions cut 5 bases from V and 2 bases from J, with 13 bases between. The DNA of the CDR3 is TGTGCCTGGGGGCACCCCCCCACCTACGAGCAGTACTTC. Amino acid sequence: CAWGHPPTYEQYF.

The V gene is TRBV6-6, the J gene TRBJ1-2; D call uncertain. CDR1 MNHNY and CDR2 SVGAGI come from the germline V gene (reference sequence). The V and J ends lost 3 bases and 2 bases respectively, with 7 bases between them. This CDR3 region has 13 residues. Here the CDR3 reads CASSYDENYGYTF. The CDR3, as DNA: TGTGCCAGCAGTTATGACGAAAACTATGGCTACACCTTC.

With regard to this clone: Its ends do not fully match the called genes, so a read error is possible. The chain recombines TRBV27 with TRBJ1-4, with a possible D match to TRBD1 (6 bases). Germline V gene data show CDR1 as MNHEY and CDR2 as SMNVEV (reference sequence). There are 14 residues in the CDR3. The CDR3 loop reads CASSFRGANGKLFF. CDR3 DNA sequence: TGTGCCAGCAGTTTTCGGGGGGCAAATGGAAAACTGTTTTTT.

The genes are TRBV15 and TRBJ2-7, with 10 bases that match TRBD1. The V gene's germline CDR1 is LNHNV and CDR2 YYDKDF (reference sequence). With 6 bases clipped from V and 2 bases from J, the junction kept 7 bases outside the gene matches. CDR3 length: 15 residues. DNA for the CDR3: TGTGCCACCAGACCTGGACAGGGGGATCCCTACGAGCAGTACTTC. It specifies CATRPGQGDPYEQYF.

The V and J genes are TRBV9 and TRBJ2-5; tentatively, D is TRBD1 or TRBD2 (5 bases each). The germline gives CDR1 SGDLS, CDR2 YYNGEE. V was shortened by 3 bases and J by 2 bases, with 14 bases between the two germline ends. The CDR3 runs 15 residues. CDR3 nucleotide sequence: TGTGCCAGCAGCGAGGGGCACGCGGGTCAAGAGACCCAGTACTTC. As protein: CASSEGHAGQETQYF.

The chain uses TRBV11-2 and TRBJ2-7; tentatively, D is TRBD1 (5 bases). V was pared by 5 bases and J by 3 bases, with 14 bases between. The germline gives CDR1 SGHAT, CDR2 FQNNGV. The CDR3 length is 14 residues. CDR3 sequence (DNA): TGTGCCAGCAGCCACCCAGGGTGGGGCTACGAGCAGTACTTC. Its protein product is CASSHPGWGYEQYF.

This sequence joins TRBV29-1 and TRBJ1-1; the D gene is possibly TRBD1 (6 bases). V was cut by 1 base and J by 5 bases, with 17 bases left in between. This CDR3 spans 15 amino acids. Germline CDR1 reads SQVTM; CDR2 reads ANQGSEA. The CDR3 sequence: CSVEARVGGVTEAFF. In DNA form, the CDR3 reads TGCAGCGTTGAAGCGCGAGTAGGGGGGGTGACTGAAGCTTTCTTT.

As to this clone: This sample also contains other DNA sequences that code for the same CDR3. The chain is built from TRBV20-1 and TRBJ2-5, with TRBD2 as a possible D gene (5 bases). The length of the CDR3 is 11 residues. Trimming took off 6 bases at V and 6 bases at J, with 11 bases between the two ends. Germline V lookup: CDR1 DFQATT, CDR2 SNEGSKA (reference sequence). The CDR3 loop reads CSAEDGKTQYF. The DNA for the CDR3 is TGCAGTGCCGAGGACGGGAAGACCCAGTACTTC.

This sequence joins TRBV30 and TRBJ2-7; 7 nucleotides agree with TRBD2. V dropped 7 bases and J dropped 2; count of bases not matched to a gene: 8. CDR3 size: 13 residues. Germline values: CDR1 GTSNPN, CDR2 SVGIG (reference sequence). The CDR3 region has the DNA TGTGCCTCCTCGACTAGCCCTCCCTACGAGCAGTACTTC. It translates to CASSTSPPYEQYF.